Below, one T cell receptor (beta chain) is given with its context. The sample originates from a study of T cell changes during pregnancy in multiple sclerosis. The assay was immunoSEQ multiplex PCR, and TCRdb's table has in-frame clones only and misses some. The sample shows about 57,000 clones, roughly nine tenths of them seen only once. The V gene end was trimmed by 4 bases and the J gene end by 3 bases; junction bases not matched to a gene: 12. Germline assignment: CDR1 MNHEY and CDR2 SVGAGI. This CDR3 contains 16 residues. The receptor's source is a female donor with multiple sclerosis, enrolled in a pregnancy study. The sample was CD4+ T cells from peripheral blood mononuclear cells, taken in the third trimester of pregnancy. The chain carries TRBV6-5 and TRBJ2-7; TRBD1 matches 7 bases. The CDR3 is CASSLDLGTVDYEQYF. In DNA, the CDR3 is TGTGCCAGCAGTTTAGATCTCGGGACAGTAGACTACGAGCAGTACTTC.